The source of this T cell receptor beta chain is a study of blood T cell repertoires in COVID-19. Whole-study context: COVID-19 samples from acute and convalescent phases originated in the United States, Italy and Spain. T cells, B-cell-depleted T cells, or PBMCs provided the cDNA or gDNA that served as material.

This CDR3 spans 15 amino acids. The V gene lost 5 bases and the J gene lost 5 bases, with 17 bases spanning the gap. CDR1 and CDR2 (germline): MDHEN, SYDVKM. The repertoire was sequenced with immunoSEQ multiplex PCR; TCRdb's copy has only in-frame clones and lacks some. The top ten clones hold roughly 4% of a sample with about 110,000 clones, over 70% of them seen once. This receptor was taken from a human donor in a cohort sampled during active or convalescent COVID-19. The V gene is TRBV28, the J gene TRBJ2-3; TRBD2 might be the D (7 bases). The sample consisted of peripheral blood. The CDR3 is CASSPRGAGVDTQYF. CDR3 coding DNA: TGTGCCAGCAGTCCTAGGGGGGCGGGAGTAGATACGCAGTATTTT. Using reference TRBV28 and TRBJ2-3 for the parts outside the CDR3, the full variable domain is DVKVTQSSRYLVKRTGEKVFLECVQDMDHENMFWYRQDPGLGLRLIYFSYDVKMKEKGDIPEGYSVSREKKERFSLILESASTNQTSMYLCASSPRGAGVDTQYFGPGTRLTVL.